This T cell receptor beta chain was retrieved from a study of blood T cell repertoires in COVID-19. Looking at the study overall: The United States, Italy and Spain provided the acute and convalescent COVID-19 samples. T cells, B-cell-depleted T cells, or PBMCs supplied cDNA or gDNA.

The germline V gene has CDR1 MNHNY and CDR2 SVGAGI (reference sequence). The CDR3 runs to 15 residues. The V end was cut by 2 bases, the J end by 0 bases, with 8 bases between. This clone was found once. In the original processing: Estimates of nucleated cell counts were drawn from the amplification of reference gene primers. TCRdb's copy holds only in-frame clones and misses some; the assay was immunoSEQ multiplex PCR. That table gives V, J and clone size, and the DNA gave D and trimming. The sample lists tens of thousands of clones, 75% to 85% seen once, with 27% in the top ten. The receptor was derived from a human donor in a cohort sampled during active COVID-19. V is TRBV6-6 and J is TRBJ1-5; D gene ambiguous. The sample taken for sequencing was peripheral blood. This CDR3 reads CASSYRGVSNQPQHF. Here the CDR3 DNA reads TGTGCCAGCAGTTACCGCGGTGTTAGCAATCAGCCCCAGCATTTT.